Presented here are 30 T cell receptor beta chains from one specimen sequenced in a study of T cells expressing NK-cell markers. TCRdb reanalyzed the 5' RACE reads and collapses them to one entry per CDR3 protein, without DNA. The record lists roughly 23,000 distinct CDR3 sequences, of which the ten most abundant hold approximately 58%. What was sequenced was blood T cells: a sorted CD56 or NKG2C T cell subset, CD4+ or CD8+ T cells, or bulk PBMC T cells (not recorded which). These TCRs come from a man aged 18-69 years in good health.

The CDR3 is CSAREPMSGRGNEQFF. This chain connects TRBV20-1 to TRBJ2-1; with no DNA, the TCRdb D assignment of TRBD2 cannot be verified. The CDR3 loop spans 16 amino acids. Germline V CDR1 and CDR2: DFQATT, SNEGSKA (reference sequence).

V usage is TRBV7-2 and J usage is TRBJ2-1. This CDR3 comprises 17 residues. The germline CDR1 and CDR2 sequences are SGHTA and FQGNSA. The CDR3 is CASSLAPTRYSYNEQFF. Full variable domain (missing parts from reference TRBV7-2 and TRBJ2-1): GAGVSQSPSNKVTEKGKDVELRCDPISGHTALYWYRQSLGQGLEFLIYFQGNSAPDKSGLPSDRFSAERTGGSVSTLTIQRTQQEDSAVYLCASSLAPTRYSYNEQFFGPGTRLTVL.

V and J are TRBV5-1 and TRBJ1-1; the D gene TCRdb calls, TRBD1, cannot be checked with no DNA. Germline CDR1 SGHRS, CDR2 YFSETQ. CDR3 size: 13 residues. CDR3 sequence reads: CASSTYPGQEAFF.

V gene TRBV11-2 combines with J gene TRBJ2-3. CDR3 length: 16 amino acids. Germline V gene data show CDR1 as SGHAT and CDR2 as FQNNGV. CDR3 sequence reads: CASSLGEGRWTDTQYF. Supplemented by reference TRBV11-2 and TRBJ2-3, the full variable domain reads EAGVAQSPRYKIIEKRQSVAFWCNPISGHATLYWYQQILGQGPKLLIQFQNNGVVDDSQLPKDRFSAERLKGVDSTLKIQPAKLEDSAVYLCASSLGEGRWTDTQYFGPGTRLTVL.

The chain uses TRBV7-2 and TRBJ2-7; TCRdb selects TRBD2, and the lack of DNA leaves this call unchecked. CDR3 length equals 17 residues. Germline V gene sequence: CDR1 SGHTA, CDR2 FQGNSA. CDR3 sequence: CASRRSASSGSSYEQYF.

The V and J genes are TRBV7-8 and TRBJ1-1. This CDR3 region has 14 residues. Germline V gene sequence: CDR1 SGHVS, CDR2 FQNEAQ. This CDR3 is CASSLDELNTEAFF. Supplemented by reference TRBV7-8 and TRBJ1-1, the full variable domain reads GAGVSQSPRYKVAKRGQDVALRCDPISGHVSLFWYQQALGQGPEFLTYFQNEAQLDKSGLPSDRFFAERPEGSVSTLKIQRTQQEDSAVYLCASSLDELNTEAFFGQGTRLTVV.

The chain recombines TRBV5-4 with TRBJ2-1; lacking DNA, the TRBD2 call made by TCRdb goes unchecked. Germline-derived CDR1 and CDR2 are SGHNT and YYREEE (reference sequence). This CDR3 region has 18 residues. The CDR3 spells CASSLGLAGLLLYNEQFF. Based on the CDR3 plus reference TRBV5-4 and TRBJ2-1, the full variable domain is ETGVTQSPTHLIKTRGQQVTLRCSSQSGHNTVSWYQQALGQGPQFIFQYYREEENGRGNFPPRFSGLQFPNYSSELNVNALELDDSALYLCASSLGLAGLLLYNEQFFGPGTRLTVL.

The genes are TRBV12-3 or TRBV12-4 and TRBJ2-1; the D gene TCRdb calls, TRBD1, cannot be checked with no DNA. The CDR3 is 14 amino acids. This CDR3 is CASSPSAGISEQFF.

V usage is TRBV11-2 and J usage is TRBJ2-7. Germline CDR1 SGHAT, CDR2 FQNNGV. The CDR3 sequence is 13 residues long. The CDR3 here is CASSLSDPYEQYF.

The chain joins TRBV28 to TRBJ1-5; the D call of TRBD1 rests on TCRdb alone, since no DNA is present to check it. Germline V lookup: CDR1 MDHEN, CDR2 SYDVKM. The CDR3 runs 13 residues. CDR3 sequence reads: CASSRLRAQPQHF. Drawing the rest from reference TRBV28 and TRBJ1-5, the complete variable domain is DVKVTQSSRYLVKRTGEKVFLECVQDMDHENMFWYRQDPGLGLRLIYFSYDVKMKEKGDIPEGYSVSREKKERFSLILESASTNQTSMYLCASSRLRAQPQHFGDGTRLSIL.

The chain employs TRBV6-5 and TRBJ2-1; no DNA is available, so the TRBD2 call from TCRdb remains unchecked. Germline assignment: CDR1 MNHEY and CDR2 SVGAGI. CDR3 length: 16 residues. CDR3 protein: CASSYMTSGGYNEQFF.

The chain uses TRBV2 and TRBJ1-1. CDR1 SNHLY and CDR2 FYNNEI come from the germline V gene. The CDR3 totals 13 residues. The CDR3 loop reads CASSDGRSTEAFF.

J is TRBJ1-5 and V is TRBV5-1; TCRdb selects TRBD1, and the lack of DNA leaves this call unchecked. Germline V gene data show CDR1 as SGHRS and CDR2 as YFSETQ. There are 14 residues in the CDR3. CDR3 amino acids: CASSLGTANQPQHF.

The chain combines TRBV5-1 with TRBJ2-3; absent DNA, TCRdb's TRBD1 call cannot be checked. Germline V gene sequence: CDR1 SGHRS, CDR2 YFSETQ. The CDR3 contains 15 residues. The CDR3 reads CASSLAGQDTDTQYF.

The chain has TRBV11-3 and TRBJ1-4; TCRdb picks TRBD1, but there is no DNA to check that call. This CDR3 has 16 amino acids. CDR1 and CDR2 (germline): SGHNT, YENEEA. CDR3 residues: CASSLPWGSDNEKLFF.

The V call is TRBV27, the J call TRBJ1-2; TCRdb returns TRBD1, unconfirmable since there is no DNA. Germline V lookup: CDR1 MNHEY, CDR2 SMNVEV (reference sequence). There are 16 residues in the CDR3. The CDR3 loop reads CASSYGGAGSYYGYTF.

CDR3: CAILSEYQETQYF. The J gene is TRBJ2-5, the V gene TRBV28. The CDR3 length is 13 residues. Looked up from germline, CDR1 is MDHEN and CDR2 is SYDVKM.

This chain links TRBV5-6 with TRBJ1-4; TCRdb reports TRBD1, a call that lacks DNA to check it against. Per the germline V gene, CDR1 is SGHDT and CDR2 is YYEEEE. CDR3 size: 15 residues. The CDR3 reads CASSLLAEGDEKLFF.

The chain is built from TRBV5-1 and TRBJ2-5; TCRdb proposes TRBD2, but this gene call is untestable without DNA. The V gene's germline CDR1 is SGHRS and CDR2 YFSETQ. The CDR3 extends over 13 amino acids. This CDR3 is CASRSSGEGTQYF.

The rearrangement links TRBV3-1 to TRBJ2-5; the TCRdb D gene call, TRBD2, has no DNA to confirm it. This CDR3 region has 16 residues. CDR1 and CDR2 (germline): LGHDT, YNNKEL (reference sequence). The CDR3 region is CASSQVLARYQETQYF.

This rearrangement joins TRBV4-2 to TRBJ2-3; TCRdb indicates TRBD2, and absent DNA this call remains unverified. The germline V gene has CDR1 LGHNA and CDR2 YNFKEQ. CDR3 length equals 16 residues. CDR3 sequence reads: CASSLDRTSGGDTQYF.

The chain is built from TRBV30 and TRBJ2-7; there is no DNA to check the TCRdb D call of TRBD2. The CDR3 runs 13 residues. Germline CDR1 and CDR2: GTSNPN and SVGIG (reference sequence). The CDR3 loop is CAWKDFSTYEQYF.

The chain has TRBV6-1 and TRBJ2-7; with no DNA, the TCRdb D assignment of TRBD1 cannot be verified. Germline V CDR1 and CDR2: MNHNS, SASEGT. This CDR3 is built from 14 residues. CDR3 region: CASSLTGEHNEQYF.

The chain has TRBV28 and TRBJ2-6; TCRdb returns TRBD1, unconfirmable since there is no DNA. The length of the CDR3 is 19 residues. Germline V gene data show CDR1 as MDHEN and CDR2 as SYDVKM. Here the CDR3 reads CASSSSDRGRVRGANVLTF.

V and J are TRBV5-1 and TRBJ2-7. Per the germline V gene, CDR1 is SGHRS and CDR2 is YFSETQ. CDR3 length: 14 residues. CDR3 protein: CASSLAYQSYEQYF.

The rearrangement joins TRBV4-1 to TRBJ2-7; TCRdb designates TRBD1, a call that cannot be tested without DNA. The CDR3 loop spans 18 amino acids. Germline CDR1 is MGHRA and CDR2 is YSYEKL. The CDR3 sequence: CASSQVETSGGKSYEQYF.

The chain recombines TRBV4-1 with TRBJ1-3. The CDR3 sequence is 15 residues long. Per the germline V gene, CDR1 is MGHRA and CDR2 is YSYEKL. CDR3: CASSQDSNSGNTIYF.

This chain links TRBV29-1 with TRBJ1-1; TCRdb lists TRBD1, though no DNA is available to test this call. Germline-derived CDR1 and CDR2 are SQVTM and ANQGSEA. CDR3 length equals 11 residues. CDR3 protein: CSGGRGTEAFF.

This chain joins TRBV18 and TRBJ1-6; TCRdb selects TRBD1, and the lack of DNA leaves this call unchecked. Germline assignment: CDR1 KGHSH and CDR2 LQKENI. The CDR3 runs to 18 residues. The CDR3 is CASSPEGARVGYNSPLHF.

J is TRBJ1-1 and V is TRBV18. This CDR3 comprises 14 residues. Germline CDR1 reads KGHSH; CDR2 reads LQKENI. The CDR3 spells CASSPGRGDTEAFF.